Listed below are T cell receptor beta chains from one sample, sequenced in a study of blood T cell repertoires in COVID-19. Using immunoSEQ multiplex PCR, the repertoire was profiled, and TCRdb retains in-frame clones only, with some absent. In the table there are 200,000 to 250,000 clones, 80% to 90% of which are singletons. Sequencing used PBMCs or T cells enriched from blood (not recorded which). The receptor set was obtained from a woman younger than 45 who had been exposed to COVID-19. Both conserved end residues are part of each CDR3. Each record gives: CDR3 length, clone size, D gene, V gene, J gene, CDR3 protein, CDR3 DNA. The D gene is left open where the match is weak. Clone sizes are given selectively: once, few, many, or a class where the clone is expanded.

CDR3 length: 14
clone size: NA
D gene: NA
V gene: TRBV7-9
J gene: TRBJ1-3
CDR3 protein: CASSSGHPGNTIYF
CDR3 DNA: TGTGCCAGCAGCTCAGGACACCCGGGAAACACCATATATTTT

CDR3 length: 16
clone size: NA
D gene: NA
V gene: TRBV5-1
J gene: TRBJ1-1
CDR3 protein: CASSLTDRRMNTEAFF
CDR3 DNA: TGCGCCAGCAGCTTGACTGACAGGAGGATGAACACTGAAGCTTTCTTT

CDR3 length: 14
clone size: NA
D gene: NA
V gene: TRBV25-1
J gene: TRBJ2-5
CDR3 protein: CASSDSSAGETQYF
CDR3 DNA: TGTGCCAGCAGTGATTCCAGCGCGGGGGAGACCCAGTACTTC

CDR3 length: 15
clone size: once
D gene: TRBD2
V gene: TRBV27
J gene: TRBJ2-7
CDR3 protein: CASSPTLAGGLIQYF
CDR3 DNA: TGTGCCAGCAGTCCTACACTAGCGGGAGGGCTCATCCAGTACTTC

CDR3 length: 14
clone size: NA
D gene: TRBD2
V gene: TRBV9
J gene: TRBJ2-7
CDR3 protein: CASSASGLAAEQYF
CDR3 DNA: TGTGCCAGCAGCGCTTCGGGACTAGCGGCCGAGCAGTACTTC

CDR3 length: 13
clone size: once
D gene: NA
V gene: TRBV6-5
J gene: TRBJ1-2
CDR3 protein: CASTSGHRYGYTF
CDR3 DNA: TGTGCCAGCACCTCGGGACATCGATATGGCTACACCTTC

CDR3 length: 12
clone size: NA
D gene: TRBD1
V gene: TRBV11-2
J gene: TRBJ1-1
CDR3 protein: CASSLQGIEAFF
CDR3 DNA: TGTGCCAGCAGCCTACAGGGGATTGAAGCTTTCTTT

CDR3 length: 14
clone size: NA
D gene: TRBD2
V gene: TRBV7-3
J gene: TRBJ2-5
CDR3 protein: CASSFSGRGETQYF
CDR3 DNA: TGTGCCAGCAGCTTTAGCGGGAGGGGGGAGACCCAGTACTTC

CDR3 length: 15
clone size: NA
D gene: TRBD1
V gene: TRBV5-5
J gene: TRBJ1-4
CDR3 protein: CASSGPTGVNEKLFF
CDR3 DNA: TGTGCCAGCAGCGGACCGACAGGGGTTAATGAAAAACTGTTTTTT

CDR3 length: 16
clone size: NA
D gene: NA
V gene: TRBV21-1
J gene: TRBJ1-2
CDR3 protein: CASSGGWTAGDYGYTF
CDR3 DNA: TGTGCCAGCAGCGGTGGGTGGACAGCGGGGGACTATGGCTACACCTTC

CDR3 length: 17
clone size: few
D gene: NA
V gene: TRBV7-9
J gene: TRBJ1-3
CDR3 protein: CASSPTGPDRNLGSIYF
CDR3 DNA: TGTGCCAGCAGCCCCACGGGCCCTGACAGAAATTTAGGGTCCATATATTTT

CDR3 length: 18
clone size: few
D gene: TRBD2
V gene: TRBV10-3
J gene: TRBJ2-7
CDR3 protein: CAIRDGTSGRLLTREQYF
CDR3 DNA: TGTGCCATCAGAGATGGGACTAGCGGGAGGCTCCTCACCCGCGAGCAGTACTTC

CDR3 length: 15
clone size: NA
D gene: TRBD2
V gene: TRBV19
J gene: TRBJ2-2
CDR3 protein: CASHPGTSGTRELFF
CDR3 DNA: TGTGCCAGCCACCCCGGGACTAGCGGGACTCGGGAGCTGTTTTTT

CDR3 length: 16
clone size: NA
D gene: NA
V gene: TRBV6-1
J gene: TRBJ1-6
CDR3 protein: CASSEGAGWDNSPLHF
CDR3 DNA: TGTGCCAGCAGTGAAGGGGCAGGGTGGGATAATTCACCCCTCCACTTT

CDR3 length: 13
clone size: NA
D gene: TRBD1
V gene: TRBV3-1/TRBV3-2
J gene: TRBJ1-2
CDR3 protein: CASRRGQGYGYTF
CDR3 DNA: TGTGCCAGCAGACGGGGACAGGGTTATGGCTACACCTTC

CDR3 length: 17
clone size: once
D gene: NA
V gene: TRBV7-9
J gene: TRBJ1-1
CDR3 protein: CASSYRTAMDGNTEAFF
CDR3 DNA: TGTGCCAGCAGCTATCGGACAGCCATGGATGGGAACACTGAAGCTTTCTTT

CDR3 length: 13
clone size: few
D gene: TRBD1
V gene: TRBV7-2
J gene: TRBJ1-2
CDR3 protein: CASRLGQNYGYTF
CDR3 DNA: TGTGCCAGCAGATTGGGACAGAACTATGGCTACACCTTC

CDR3 length: 11
clone size: NA
D gene: NA
V gene: TRBV13
J gene: TRBJ2-2
CDR3 protein: CASSRSGELFF
CDR3 DNA: TGTGCCAGCTCGCGGTCCGGGGAGCTGTTTTTT

CDR3 length: 13
clone size: NA
D gene: NA
V gene: TRBV2
J gene: TRBJ2-7
CDR3 protein: CASSEDIPYEQYF
CDR3 DNA: TGTGCCAGCAGTGAAGATATCCCCTACGAGCAGTACTTC

CDR3 length: 18
clone size: NA
D gene: TRBD2
V gene: TRBV30
J gene: TRBJ2-1
CDR3 protein: CAWSVQSFGTSFINEQFF
CDR3 DNA: TGTGCCTGGAGTGTACAATCGTTTGGGACTAGTTTTATCAATGAGCAGTTCTTC

CDR3 length: 16
clone size: NA
D gene: TRBD2
V gene: TRBV9
J gene: TRBJ2-3
CDR3 protein: CASSVSLAGVGDTQYF
CDR3 DNA: TGTGCCAGCAGCGTAAGTCTAGCGGGAGTCGGGGATACGCAGTATTTT

CDR3 length: 14
clone size: NA
D gene: NA
V gene: TRBV7-9
J gene: TRBJ2-2
CDR3 protein: CASSFIGSGGELFF
CDR3 DNA: TGTGCCAGCAGCTTCATCGGGAGCGGCGGGGAGCTGTTTTTT

CDR3 length: 16
clone size: few
D gene: TRBD1
V gene: TRBV10-3
J gene: TRBJ2-5
CDR3 protein: CAISGPGTGAEETQYF
CDR3 DNA: TGTGCCATCAGTGGACCCGGGACAGGGGCCGAAGAGACCCAGTACTTC

CDR3 length: 16
clone size: NA
D gene: TRBD1
V gene: TRBV7-9
J gene: TRBJ1-4
CDR3 protein: CASSHEGTGNGEKLFF
CDR3 DNA: TGTGCCAGCAGCCACGAAGGGACAGGGAATGGTGAAAAACTGTTTTTT

CDR3 length: 13
clone size: NA
D gene: NA
V gene: TRBV6-4
J gene: TRBJ1-1
CDR3 protein: CASSASWRTEAFF
CDR3 DNA: TGTGCCAGCAGTGCCAGCTGGCGGACTGAAGCTTTCTTT

CDR3 length: 14
clone size: once
D gene: NA
V gene: TRBV2
J gene: TRBJ1-2
CDR3 protein: CASSEAPEAYGYTF
CDR3 DNA: TGTGCCAGCAGTGAAGCCCCGGAGGCTTATGGCTACACCTTC

CDR3 length: 15
clone size: NA
D gene: NA
V gene: TRBV18
J gene: TRBJ1-4
CDR3 protein: CASSPPAGLGEKLFF
CDR3 DNA: TGTGCCAGCTCACCACCGGCAGGGTTAGGTGAAAAACTGTTTTTT

CDR3 length: 19
clone size: NA
D gene: NA
V gene: TRBV5-1
J gene: TRBJ2-1
CDR3 protein: CASSFGTGGAKGFYSEQFF
CDR3 DNA: TGCGCCAGCAGCTTTGGAACAGGAGGGGCGAAAGGGTTTTATAGTGAGCAGTTCTTC

CDR3 length: 13
clone size: NA
D gene: NA
V gene: TRBV20-1
J gene: TRBJ2-7
CDR3 protein: CSASKGGLYEQYF
CDR3 DNA: TGCAGTGCTAGTAAGGGGGGGCTCTACGAGCAGTACTTC

CDR3 length: 15
clone size: NA
D gene: NA
V gene: TRBV28
J gene: TRBJ2-1
CDR3 protein: CASSLDWPGWNEQFF
CDR3 DNA: TGTGCCAGCAGTTTAGATTGGCCTGGCTGGAATGAGCAGTTCTTC

CDR3 length: 15
clone size: NA
D gene: NA
V gene: TRBV7-2
J gene: TRBJ1-5
CDR3 protein: CASSFEGTPNQPQHF
CDR3 DNA: TGTGCCAGCAGCTTCGAGGGTACTCCTAATCAGCCCCAGCATTTT

CDR3 length: 13
clone size: NA
D gene: NA
V gene: TRBV19
J gene: TRBJ1-2
CDR3 protein: CASTPQEQSGYTF
CDR3 DNA: TGTGCCAGTACCCCTCAGGAACAGTCTGGCTACACCTTC

CDR3 length: 16
clone size: NA
D gene: TRBD2
V gene: TRBV2
J gene: TRBJ2-1
CDR3 protein: CASSEIAGPSYNEQFF
CDR3 DNA: TGTGCCAGCAGTGAAATAGCGGGACCCTCCTACAATGAGCAGTTCTTC

CDR3 length: 13
clone size: once
D gene: TRBD2
V gene: TRBV25-1
J gene: TRBJ2-7
CDR3 protein: CASRLAGGIEQYF
CDR3 DNA: TGTGCCAGCAGACTAGCGGGAGGAATCGAGCAGTACTTC

CDR3 length: 16
clone size: NA
D gene: NA
V gene: TRBV5-1
J gene: TRBJ2-7
CDR3 protein: CASSLESYVSSYEQYF
CDR3 DNA: TGCGCCAGCAGCTTGGAGTCTTATGTCAGCTCCTACGAGCAGTACTTC

CDR3 length: 13
clone size: NA
D gene: NA
V gene: TRBV19
J gene: TRBJ2-7
CDR3 protein: CASKNLTGTEQYF
CDR3 DNA: TGTGCCAGTAAAAATCTGACAGGAACCGAGCAGTACTTC

CDR3 length: 16
clone size: NA
D gene: NA
V gene: TRBV3-1/TRBV3-2
J gene: TRBJ2-3
CDR3 protein: CASSHTGWDSTDTQYF
CDR3 DNA: TGTGCCAGCAGCCACACGGGGTGGGATAGCACAGATACGCAGTATTTT

CDR3 length: 17
clone size: NA
D gene: NA
V gene: TRBV5-5
J gene: TRBJ1-6
CDR3 protein: CASTRSGRSREDSPLHF
CDR3 DNA: TGTGCCAGCACCAGATCGGGGAGGTCCAGGGAGGATTCACCCCTCCACTTT

CDR3 length: 13
clone size: NA
D gene: TRBD1
V gene: TRBV28
J gene: TRBJ1-1
CDR3 protein: CAGRTGMNTEAFF
CDR3 DNA: TGTGCCGGGAGGACAGGGATGAACACTGAAGCTTTCTTT

CDR3 length: 12
clone size: NA
D gene: NA
V gene: TRBV6-1
J gene: TRBJ1-1
CDR3 protein: CASSEVVREAFF
CDR3 DNA: TGTGCCAGCAGTGAAGTGGTACGGGAAGCTTTCTTT

CDR3 length: 16
clone size: NA
D gene: NA
V gene: TRBV11-1
J gene: TRBJ2-7
CDR3 protein: CASSLARHNYYYEQYF
CDR3 DNA: TGTGCCAGCAGCTTAGCGAGGCACAACTACTACTACGAGCAGTACTTC

CDR3 length: 17
clone size: NA
D gene: TRBD2
V gene: TRBV30
J gene: TRBJ2-3
CDR3 protein: CAWSELGLAGGTDTQYF
CDR3 DNA: TGTGCCTGGAGTGAACTGGGACTAGCGGGAGGGACAGATACGCAGTATTTT